This entry lists 20 T cell receptor beta chains sequenced from one sample in a study of low-dose radiotherapy and immunotherapy resistance in tumors. Both TCRalpha and TCRbeta chains were reverse transcribed with V-gene-specific primers. TCR amplification ran 20 PCR cycles using constant-region and V-primer adapter primers. TCRdb re-derived calls from the reads in MiXCR, one entry per CDR3 protein. In the table there are 70,000 to 95,000 distinct CDR3 sequences, around 17% of which are singletons. The time point is: before trial treatment. The sequences come from PBMCs, collected before treatment. Every receptor here comes from a male donor with prostate cancer.

By frequency in the sample, this clonotype is medium-sized (0.01 to 0.1%). This chain links TRBV10-3 with TRBJ2-1; TRBD1 agrees at 7 bases. The CDR3 has 11 amino acids. Germline V gene data show CDR1 as ENHRY and CDR2 as SYGVKD. The J segment lost 10 bases and the V segment lost 7 bases, leaving 4 bases of the junction unmatched. CDR3: CAITEQGEQFF. CDR3 nucleotides: TGTGCCATCACAGAACAGGGGGAGCAGTTCTTC.

About this clonotype itself: No DNA is shown, since the ends of the CDR3 on it are uncertain; the CDR3 is the one TCRdb lists. The CDR3 region is CASSEVGVAGELFFF. The chain employs TRBV2 and TRBJ2-2; the table assigns TRBD1, which was not confirmed against the DNA. CDR1 and CDR2 from the germline V gene are SNHLY and FYNNEI. Including both end residues, the CDR3 is 15 amino acids long.

This clonotype was seen repeatedly, ten times or more. This sequence joins TRBV10-3 and TRBJ2-7; D might be TRBD1 (5 bases). There are 13 residues in the CDR3. Germline CDR1 is ENHRY and CDR2 is SYGVKD. V gave up 0 bases and J gave up 5 bases, with 8 bases separating them. The CDR3 region has the DNA TGTGCCATCAGTGAGTCAAGGGGCGACGAGCAGTACTTC. This codes for CAISESRGDEQYF.

This clonotype occurred many times. This chain uses TRBV2 with TRBJ1-2, with a possible D match to TRBD1 (5 bases). V shed 5 bases and J shed 1 base, with 14 bases lying between them. CDR3 length: 15 amino acids. The germline gives CDR1 SNHLY, CDR2 FYNNEI. The CDR3 sequence: CASSNGQVFNYGYTF. The CDR3 DNA follows: TGTGCCAGCAGTAACGGACAAGTATTTAACTATGGCTACACCTTC. The full variable domain, with the rest looked up from reference TRBV2 and TRBJ1-2, is EPEVTQTPSHQVTQMGQEVILRCVPISNHLYFYWYRQILGQKVEFLVSFYNNEISEKSEIFDDQFSVERPDGSNFTLKIRSTKLEDSAMYFCASSNGQVFNYGYTFGSGTRLTVV.

This clonotype was detected only a few times. The chain combines TRBV5-1 with TRBJ2-1; maybe TRBD2 (6 bases). Trimming stripped 4 bases from V and 8 bases from J, with 13 bases between. Per germline, CDR1 SGHRS and CDR2 YFSETQ. CDR3 length equals 13 residues. For the CDR3, the DNA is TGCGCCAGCAGCGGAGCGGGCGGGTATGAGCAGTTCTTC. This gives the protein CASSGAGGYEQFF.

The sample holds many counts of this clonotype. The V call is TRBV7-9, the J call TRBJ2-2, with D uncertain. The CDR3 loop spans 15 amino acids. Trimming stripped 10 bases from V and 4 bases from J, with 19 bases between. The germline CDR1 and CDR2 sequences are SEHNR and FQNEAQ (reference sequence). The CDR3 DNA reads TGTGCCACTCAACCGGCCCTCAGGAGCACCGGGGAGCTGTTTTTT. Protein sequence: CATQPALRSTGELFF.

This clonotype was counted at least ten times. V usage is TRBV12-3 or TRBV12-4 and J usage is TRBJ1-5; a possible D gene is TRBD1 (5 bases). The CDR3 is 13 residues long. Trimming shortened V by 7 bases and J by 4 bases, and 11 bases separated the two germline ends. The CDR3 sequence: CASNHRGNQPQHF. DNA for the CDR3: TGTGCCAGCAATCATAGGGGAAATCAGCCCCAGCATTTT.

There are many counts of this clonotype. The chain employs TRBV5-1 and TRBJ1-1; maybe TRBD1 (5 bases). V dropped 6 bases and J dropped 0 bases, with 18 bases sitting between them. Germline loops: CDR1 SGHRS, CDR2 YFSETQ. There are 16 residues in the CDR3. In DNA form, the CDR3 reads TGCGCCAGCACCCCTGGAGGGGCGGGGATGAACACTGAAGCTTTCTTT. Protein product: CASTPGGAGMNTEAFF.

This clonotype was picked up many times. J is TRBJ1-2 and V is TRBV5-4, with TRBD1 matching over 7 bases. This CDR3 contains 13 residues. The germline CDR1 and CDR2 sequences are SGHNT and YYREEE (reference sequence). V lost 4 bases to trimming and J lost 8 bases; unmatched junction nucleotides: 8. CDR3 nucleotide sequence: TGTGCCAGCAGCCAAAGACAGGGAATCGGCTACACCTTC. It encodes CASSQRQGIGYTF.

Many counts were recorded for this clonotype. The gene calls are TRBV2 and TRBJ2-1; 10 nucleotides align to TRBD1. Germline V gives CDR1 SNHLY, CDR2 FYNNEI. The CDR3 consists of 15 residues. Losses at the gene ends were 3 bases for V and 4 bases for J; bases not matched to a gene: 3. The CDR3 DNA is TGTGCCAGCAGTGACGGACAGGGGGAGTACAATGAGCAGTTCTTC. Its translation is CASSDGQGEYNEQFF.

Points on this clonotype: This likely reflects a read error, since a far larger clone is one base away. Given the absence of the conserved phenylalanine or tryptophan at the CDR3 end, a read error is likely. The genes are TRBV5-8 and TRBJ2-5, with D perhaps matching TRBD1 (6 bases). V lost 7 bases and J 5 bases, leaving 18 bases between the germline ends. Germline loops: CDR1 SGHTS, CDR2 YDEGEE. The length of the CDR3 is 14 residues. This CDR3 is CASRGQQVSETQYL. The CDR3 bases are TGTGCCAGCCGTGGACAGCAGGTTTCGGAGACCCAGTACTTA.

Ten or more counts support this clonotype. CDR3 bases: TGTGCCTGGAGTAAAGGGGTAGCGGGCACAGATACGCAGTATTTT. This gives the protein CAWSKGVAGTDTQYF. The chain uses TRBV30 and TRBJ2-3, with D perhaps matching TRBD2 (6 bases). Germline assignment: CDR1 GTSNPN and CDR2 SVGIG (reference sequence). With 2 bases removed from V and 1 base from J, the gap between germline ends came to 13 bases. CDR3 size: 15 residues.

This clonotype was seen many times. The CDR3 reads CASSYSMSGGRNEQFF. The CDR3 DNA is TGTGCCAGCAGTTACTCGATGTCGGGGGGGCGCAATGAGCAGTTCTTC. The rearrangement uses TRBV6-2 or TRBV6-3 and TRBJ2-1, with 8 bases identical to TRBD2. CDR1 MNHEY and CDR2 SVGEGT come from the germline V gene. J lost 6 bases, V lost 0 bases, and 7 bases had no gene match. CDR3 length: 16 amino acids.

The table lists this clonotype with many counts. The chain combines TRBV11-3 with TRBJ2-3; 13 bases are a match to TRBD2. J gave up 4 bases and V 5 bases, and 15 bases lay outside the gene matches. The CDR3 contains 19 residues. CDR1 SGHNT and CDR2 YENEEA come from the germline V gene. The CDR3 loop is CASSPHGLAGVRGADTQYF. As DNA, the CDR3 is TGTGCCAGCAGCCCTCACGGACTAGCGGGGGTCAGAGGGGCAGATACGCAGTATTTT.

The chain couples TRBV4-1 to TRBJ1-1; 7 bases agree with TRBD1. The germline V gene encodes CDR1 MGHRA and CDR2 YSYEKL. The CDR3 sequence is 14 residues long. The junction had 7 bases not matched to a gene; V was cut back by 2 bases and J by 7 bases. For the CDR3, the DNA is TGCGCCAGCAGCCAACGTACAGGGGCAGGTGAAGCTTTCTTT. It codes for CASSQRTGAGEAFF.

This clonotype has a count of ten or more. The chain has TRBV7-9 and TRBJ1-1; D is uncertain. In germline, CDR1 is SEHNR, CDR2 FQNEAQ (reference sequence). The CDR3 sequence is 12 residues long. Trimming took 5 bases from V and 0 from J, leaving 4 bases between them. In DNA form, the CDR3 reads TGTGCCAGCAGCCTAATGAACACTGAAGCTTTCTTT. It yields the protein CASSLMNTEAFF.

The table lists this clonotype with many counts. J is TRBJ1-5 and V is TRBV10-3; TRBD1 aligns across 12 bases. Germline V gene lookup returns CDR1 ENHRY and CDR2 SYGVKD. The junction had 7 bases not matched to a gene; V was cut back by 5 bases and J by 2 bases. The CDR3 runs to 17 residues. The CDR3 loop is CAISRDRGPAGNQPQHF. CDR3 DNA sequence: TGTGCCATCAGTAGGGACAGGGGGCCCGCGGGCAATCAGCCCCAGCATTTT.

The sample holds many counts of this clonotype. V usage is TRBV11-2 and J usage is TRBJ2-5; 8 nucleotides match TRBD2. There are 15 residues in the CDR3. The germline V gene has CDR1 SGHAT and CDR2 FQNNGV. The trim removed 5 bases at V and 3 bases at J, leaving 8 bases unmatched. The CDR3 reads CASSRRGAEKETQYF. CDR3 nucleotide sequence: TGTGCCAGCAGCAGGCGGGGGGCGGAAAAAGAGACCCAGTACTTC.

This clonotype was observed at least ten times. The chain has TRBV20-1 and TRBJ1-1; no reliable D call. V lost 6 bases to trimming and J lost 7 bases, with 18 bases between them. The V gene's germline CDR1 is DFQATT and CDR2 SNEGSKA (reference sequence). The CDR3 extends over 13 amino acids. CDR3 region: CSAPPLAGGEAFF. The CDR3 DNA reads TGCAGTGCCCCTCCCCTAGCCGGTGGTGAAGCTTTCTTT.

This clonotype came up many times. The chain has TRBV7-8 and TRBJ2-3; perhaps TRBD1 as D (6 bases). The V end was cut by 1 base, the J end by 0 bases, with 11 bases between. Germline CDR1 is SGHVS and CDR2 is FQNEAQ. There are 16 residues in the CDR3. The CDR3 DNA reads TGTGCCAGCAGCTTAGTGACAGGTCGGAGCACAGATACGCAGTATTTT. Residues: CASSLVTGRSTDTQYF.